The 10 T cell receptor beta chains below all came from one sample that was sequenced in a study of beta chain features in type 1 diabetes. The isolated RNA, all of it, was reverse transcribed, so expressed TCRB transcripts were what got sequenced. TCRdb's table, derived via immunoSEQ multiplex PCR, lists solely in-frame clones and lacks some. The repertoire holds approximately 380,000 clones, with approximately 15% as singletons. Sequenced material: naive CD4+ T cells from blood. These receptors were obtained from a woman between 18 and 29 years old in good health.

In its sample, this clone was seen a few times. The CDR3 region is CASSQVSGQGNTEAFF. CDR3 bases: TGTGCCAGCAGCCAAGTAAGCGGACAGGGGAACACTGAAGCTTTCTTT. The rearrangement links TRBV4-2 to TRBJ1-1; TRBD1 matches at 8 bases. This CDR3 comprises 16 residues. The J segment lost 1 base and the V segment lost 1 base, leaving 5 bases of the junction unmatched. Germline CDR1 and CDR2: LGHNA and YNFKEQ.

This clone has only a few counts. In DNA form, the CDR3 reads TGTGCCAGCAGCGCCTCGACTGAAGCCAAAAACATTCAGTACTTC. Its translation is CASSASTEAKNIQYF. The chain couples TRBV11-1 to TRBJ2-4, with D unclear. This CDR3 spans 15 amino acids. Trimming stripped 5 bases from V and 0 bases from J, with 11 bases between. The germline gives CDR1 SGHAT, CDR2 FQDESV (reference sequence). The variable domain in full, with the rest retrieved from reference TRBV11-1 and TRBJ2-4, is EAEVAQSPRYKITEKSQAVAFWCDPISGHATLYWYRQILGQGPELLVQFQDESVVDDSQLPKDRFSAERLKGVDSTLKIQPAELGDSAMYLCASSASTEAKNIQYFGAGTRLSVL.

This clone was detected only a few times. This CDR3 is also generated by other DNA sequences in the sample. The chain has TRBV18 and TRBJ1-1, with 10 positions matching TRBD1. Trimming at V came to 3 bases and at J to 5 bases, leaving 6 bases not matched to a gene. Germline lookup yields CDR1 KGHSH and CDR2 LQKENI. This CDR3 spans 15 amino acids. The CDR3, as DNA: TGTGCCAGCTCACCCCCGGGACAGGGGAGGACTGAAGCTTTCTTT. This sequence encodes CASSPPGQGRTEAFF.

There are a few counts of this clone. V usage is TRBV10-2 and J usage is TRBJ2-1; possibly TRBD2 for D (6 bases). The V and J ends lost 8 bases and 5 bases respectively, with 13 bases between them. Per germline, CDR1 WSHSY and CDR2 SAAADI. The CDR3 sequence is 13 residues long. Here the CDR3 DNA reads TGCGCCAGCTCCCGGGGGATACACAATGAGCAGTTCTTC. It yields the protein CASSRGIHNEQFF.

The V and J genes are TRBV2 and TRBJ1-2, with 10 bases fitting TRBD1. CDR3 size: 13 residues. Germline trimming cut 6 bases from V and 6 bases from J; bases unmatched to any gene: 4. The germline V gene has CDR1 SNHLY and CDR2 FYNNEI. The CDR3 bases are TGTGCCAGCAGACCGGGACAGGGGAATGGCTACACCTTC. This sequence encodes CASRPGQGNGYTF.

V and J are TRBV28 and TRBJ2-1; D is perhaps TRBD1 (6 bases). The germline CDR1 and CDR2 sequences are MDHEN and SYDVKM. V lost 7 bases to trimming and J lost 0 bases, with 13 bases between them. There are 15 residues in the CDR3. This CDR3 reads CASIPGVFSYNEQFF. The DNA for the CDR3 is TGTGCCAGCATTCCAGGGGTCTTCTCCTACAATGAGCAGTTCTTC.

This chain links TRBV28 with TRBJ1-5; D perhaps matches TRBD1 (6 bases). V lost 4 bases and J 1 base, leaving 11 bases between the germline ends. The CDR3 covers 15 residues. Germline V CDR1 and CDR2: MDHEN, SYDVKM. CDR3: CASSSGEGSNQPQHF. CDR3 bases: TGTGCCAGCAGTTCAGGGGAGGGGAGCAATCAGCCCCAGCATTTT.

The V gene is TRBV28, the J gene TRBJ2-7; TRBD2 is a possible D gene (5 bases). Germline V gene sequence: CDR1 MDHEN, CDR2 SYDVKM. Trimming took 4 bases from V and 5 from J, leaving 9 bases between them. CDR3 length: 12 residues. In nucleotides, the CDR3 is TGTGCCAGCAGTTCATTGCGGGACGAGCAGTACTTC. Protein sequence: CASSSLRDEQYF. Drawing the rest from reference TRBV28 and TRBJ2-7, the complete variable domain is DVKVTQSSRYLVKRTGEKVFLECVQDMDHENMFWYRQDPGLGLRLIYFSYDVKMKEKGDIPEGYSVSREKKERFSLILESASTNQTSMYLCASSSLRDEQYFGPGTRLTVT.

This clone was picked up a small number of times. This chain links TRBV15 with TRBJ2-7; TRBD1 matches 8 bases. V dropped 6 bases and J dropped 2; count of bases not matched to a gene: 6. Germline V gene data show CDR1 as LNHNV and CDR2 as YYDKDF (reference sequence). CDR3 length: 14 residues. The CDR3: CATRPGQEAYEQYF. The CDR3 nucleotides read TGTGCCACCAGGCCGGGACAGGAGGCCTACGAGCAGTACTTC.

V and J are TRBV5-1 and TRBJ2-7; tentatively, D is TRBD1 (6 bases). CDR1 and CDR2 (germline): SGHRS, YFSETQ. This CDR3 comprises 14 residues. V gave up 4 bases and J gave up 2 bases, with 13 bases separating them. The CDR3 here is CASSSTGTPYEQYF. The CDR3 DNA follows: TGCGCCAGCAGCAGTACAGGGACACCCTACGAGCAGTACTTC.